This T cell receptor (beta chain) is drawn from a study of blood T cell repertoires in COVID-19. Study summary: Acute and convalescent COVID-19 specimens originated in the United States, Italy and Spain.

Symptom resolution, clearance, or two negative PCRs marked the recovered donors of Cohort 3. Methods used by the authors: Using reference gene primer amplification, nucleated cell counts were estimated. Some clones are missing from TCRdb's copy, which holds only in-frame ones; the method was immunoSEQ multiplex PCR. D and trimming were read from the DNA, whereas the V and J calls and clone size are those reported in that table. The table includes about 160,000 clones, around 87% detected once. Trimming shortened V by 0 bases and J by 8 bases, and 11 bases separated the two germline ends. The CDR3 runs 14 residues. Germline-derived CDR1 and CDR2 are GTSNPN and SVGIG (reference sequence).

This receptor was obtained from a woman aged 45-65 years who had recovered from COVID-19. Sequenced input: PBMCs or T cells enriched from blood (not recorded which). This rearrangement joins TRBV30 to TRBJ1-6; D perhaps matches TRBD1 (6 bases). The CDR3 region has the DNA TGTGCCTGGAGTGTAAGGGGGAGGGATTCACCCCTCCACTTT. Translated: CAWSVRGRDSPLHF.